This is a list of T cell receptor beta chains from one sample in a study of shared clonotypes between healthy human individuals. The method was immunoSEQ multiplex PCR; TCRdb's version includes in-frame clones alone and lacks a portion of them. In the table there are approximately 460,000 clones, more than 70% of which are singletons. The material sequenced was PBMCs. These receptors were taken from a woman aged 40 to 49 in good health. Some clones in this sample may be carry-over from other donors' samples. CDR3s include the opening cysteine and the closing phenylalanine or tryptophan. A D gene is named only where the DNA matches it firmly. The size of a clone is reported for some rows only, either as once, few or many, or as a class for expanded clones.

d_call | clone_size | j_call | v_call | cdr3_nt | cdr3_aa
- | - | TRBJ2-2 | TRBV11-2 | TGTGCCAGCAGCCGGAATCAAGGGGAGCTGTTTTTT | CASSRNQGELFF
- | - | TRBJ1-3 | TRBV5-4 | TGTGCCAGCAGTGTGGGTGCAGGGACGACGGGAAACACCATATATTTT | CASSVGAGTTGNTIYF
TRBD1 | - | TRBJ1-1 | TRBV6-1 | TGTGCCAGCAGTGAACAGGGGGCGGACACTGAAGCTTTCTTT | CASSEQGADTEAFF
TRBD1 | - | TRBJ1-4 | TRBV7-9 | TGTGCCAGCAGCCTAGGAAGGGACAGGCTTTATGAAAAACTGTTTTTT | CASSLGRDRLYEKLFF
- | - | TRBJ2-3 | TRBV5-4 | TGTGCCAGCAGCTTGGCCGGGTCAGATACGCAGTATTTT | CASSLAGSDTQYF
- | few | TRBJ2-1 | TRBV4-2 | TGTGCCAGCAACAAGGGGGGAGGGCCCAATGAGCAGTTCTTC | CASNKGGGPNEQFF
TRBD2 | - | TRBJ2-7 | TRBV4-2 | TGTGCCAGCAGCCAAGATGGTAGCGGGACCCCCTACGAGCAGTACTTC | CASSQDGSGTPYEQYF
- | - | TRBJ2-1 | TRBV30 | TGTGCCTGGAGTGCGCGTAGTGAGCAGTTCTTC | CAWSARSEQFF
TRBD2 | - | TRBJ2-1 | TRBV29-1 | TGCAGCGTTGTGGGACTAGATGCCAATGAGCAGTTCTTC | CSVVGLDANEQFF
- | - | TRBJ2-1 | TRBV5-1 | TGCGCCAGCAGCTTGGATAGGATCTATGAGCAGTTCTTC | CASSLDRIYEQFF
- | - | TRBJ2-4 | TRBV5-1 | TGCGCCAGCAGCTTGGACCCCGCTGCCAAAAACATTCAGTACTTC | CASSLDPAAKNIQYF
- | few | TRBJ1-5 | TRBV5-1 | TGCGCCAGCAGCTTGGGGCAAAGCCCAAATCAGCCCCAGCATTTT | CASSLGQSPNQPQHF
TRBD1 | - | TRBJ2-7 | TRBV27 | TGTGCCAGCAGCAAATCGGGACAGGGATTCTCCGAGCAGTACTTC | CASSKSGQGFSEQYF
TRBD1 | - | TRBJ1-4 | TRBV2 | TGTGCCAGCAGGGGACAGGTGGGAGAAAAACTGTTTTTT | CASRGQVGEKLFF
TRBD2 | - | TRBJ2-1 | TRBV5-1 | TGCGCCAGCAGCTTCTTCCAGCGGGAGGATGAGCAGTTCTTC | CASSFFQREDEQFF
- | - | TRBJ2-2 | TRBV7-8 | TGTGCCGGGACCTTTTCGAACACCGGGGAGCTGTTTTTT | CAGTFSNTGELFF
- | - | TRBJ2-3 | TRBV5-1 | TGCGCCAGCAGCTTGGGGAGCCCCCCCACAGATACGCAGTATTTT | CASSLGSPPTDTQYF
- | - | TRBJ1-4 | TRBV7-9 | TGTGCCAGCAGCTTGAGTGAAAAACTGTTTTTT | CASSLSEKLFF
- | - | TRBJ1-5 | TRBV28 | TGTGCCAGCAGTGTGGGGACCAGTGCGCCCCAGCATTTT | CASSVGTSAPQHF
- | - | TRBJ2-2 | TRBV11-3 | TGTGCCAGCAGCTTAGCCACCGGGACAAGCACCGGGGAGCTGTTTTTT | CASSLATGTSTGELFF
TRBD1 | - | TRBJ1-1 | TRBV5-5 | TGTGCCAGCAGCAGTGACAGGGGGCGGAACACTGAAGCTTTCTTT | CASSSDRGRNTEAFF
TRBD2 | - | TRBJ2-2 | TRBV7-9 | TGTGCCAGCAGCCCCGGCCTAGCGGACGTGAACACCGGGGAGCTGTTTTTT | CASSPGLADVNTGELFF
TRBD1 | - | TRBJ2-2 | TRBV7-3 | TGTGCCAGCAGCCCTATGAATACAGGGGCTCCCACCGGGGAGCTGTTTTTT | CASSPMNTGAPTGELFF
- | - | TRBJ1-2 | TRBV6-1 | TGTGCCAGCTGGGGGTATGGCTACACCTTC | CASWGYGYTF
TRBD1 | - | TRBJ1-2 | TRBV2 | TGTGCCAGCAGAGCGACAGGGGGCCACTATGGCTACACCTTC | CASRATGGHYGYTF
TRBD2 | - | TRBJ2-1 | TRBV28 | TGTGCCAAAAACCCCTCCTTGTGGGAGGGGCTGGATGAGCAGTTCTTC | CAKNPSLWEGLDEQFF
- | - | TRBJ2-6 | TRBV27 | TGTGCCAGCAGAGGGGCAGGCCACTCTGGGGCCAACGTCCTGACTTTC | CASRGAGHSGANVLTF